This paragraph reports one T cell receptor beta chain. TCRdb re-analysed the PCR reads in MiXCR, keeping a single row per CDR3 protein. Altogether about 12,000 distinct CDR3 sequences are present, approximately 60% being singletons, with the ten largest covering 32%. The data were taken from a study of tumor-infiltrating lymphocytes in oesophageal squamous cell carcinoma. CDR3 length: 13 amino acids. V and J are TRBV7-1 and TRBJ2-5; perhaps TRBD2 as D (5 bases). The J call may not be correct, given that the DNA end is closer to TRBJ2-7. TRBV7-1 is an ORF, and what it does is uncertain. This receptor was obtained from a female donor with esophageal squamous cell carcinoma. Material for sequencing was esophageal tumor tissue. The CDR3 DNA reads as TGTGCCAGCGAGAGCGGACCCTCCTACGAGCAGTACTTC. This encodes CASESGPSYEQYF.